The 26 T cell receptor beta chains in this list originate from one sample, sequenced in a study of T cells in Graves' hyperthyroidism and ophthalmopathy. TCR beta CDR3 regions were amplified from RNA. Carried out on the TCR CDR3, a first-round RT-PCR used the HTBI primer set. TCRdb recomputed calls from the multiplex PCR reads with MiXCR, one row per CDR3 protein. The sample has roughly 500,000 distinct CDR3 sequences, about 16% seen once; the top ten hold approximately 32%. The sample consisted of blood. The origin of the receptors is a woman in her thirties with Graves' ophthalmopathy.

This clonotype was observed many times. CDR3 protein: CASSYSLAGGISDTQYF. CDR3 coding DNA: TGTGCCAGCAGTTACTCGTTAGCGGGAGGGATCTCAGATACGCAGTATTTT. This sequence joins TRBV6-5 and TRBJ2-3; 11 bases agree with TRBD2. CDR1 and CDR2 from the germline V gene are MNHEY and SVGAGI. The CDR3 is made up of 17 amino acids. Germline trimming cut 0 bases from V and 4 bases from J; bases unmatched to any gene: 6.

This clonotype occurred a few times. V usage is TRBV12-3 or TRBV12-4 and J usage is TRBJ1-2; weak D call: TRBD1 (6 bases). Trimming removed 6 bases from V and 4 bases from J, with 15 bases in between. The CDR3 sequence is 14 residues long. The DNA of the CDR3 is TGTGCCAGCAGCGAGGGGGGTGGATTCTATGGCTACACCTTC. This codes for CASSEGGGFYGYTF.

The chain couples TRBV7-2 to TRBJ2-1, with TRBD1 matching 7 bases. Germline V gene sequence: CDR1 SGHTA, CDR2 FQGNSA. With V trimmed by 5 bases and J by 6 bases, 7 bases remained unmatched. The CDR3 extends over 14 amino acids. The CDR3 DNA follows: TGTGCCAGCAGCACCAGGGCAGGGGGCAATGAGCAGTTCTTC. Translating it yields CASSTRAGGNEQFF.

This clonotype was counted a few times. This chain connects TRBV30 to TRBJ1-4, with D possibly being TRBD1 (5 bases). CDR1 and CDR2 from the germline V gene are GTSNPN and SVGIG (reference sequence). This CDR3 is built from 13 residues. The V and J ends lost 1 base and 10 bases respectively, with 13 bases between them. The CDR3 DNA follows: TGTGCCTGGAGTGGACGGGACTTCGGAAAACTGTTTTTT. It is translated as CAWSGRDFGKLFF.

This clonotype was observed many times. The rearrangement links TRBV28 to TRBJ2-1, with a weak D call TRBD1 (5 bases). This CDR3 has 15 residues. Per germline, CDR1 MDHEN and CDR2 SYDVKM. Trimming pared 6 bases from V and 8 bases from J, leaving 20 bases between. The CDR3 loop reads CASSLAATARYEQFF. The CDR3 region has the DNA TGTGCCAGCAGCTTAGCCGCGACAGCACGTTATGAGCAGTTCTTC. Full variable domain (remainder filled in from reference TRBV28 and TRBJ2-1): DVKVTQSSRYLVKRTGEKVFLECVQDMDHENMFWYRQDPGLGLRLIYFSYDVKMKEKGDIPEGYSVSREKKERFSLILESASTNQTSMYLCASSLAATARYEQFFGPGTRLTVL.

This clonotype was recorded only once. This chain uses TRBV28 with TRBJ2-7; tentative D call: TRBD2 (6 bases). This CDR3 has 16 amino acids. V gave up 5 bases and J gave up 2 bases, with 19 bases separating them. The germline gives CDR1 MDHEN, CDR2 SYDVKM. The CDR3: CASSESGGVSTYEQYF. CDR3 coding DNA: TGTGCCAGCAGTGAGTCGGGCGGGGTGAGCACCTACGAGCAGTACTTC.

This clonotype has just a few counts. The rearrangement links TRBV20-1 to TRBJ2-7, with D uncertain. CDR1 and CDR2 from the germline V gene are DFQATT and SNEGSKA (reference sequence). This CDR3 is 12 amino acids long. V lost 3 bases and J lost 6, with 12 bases in between. The chain's CDR3 is CSASSPGLEQYF. CDR3 DNA sequence: TGCAGTGCTAGCTCGCCCGGCCTCGAGCAGTACTTC.

This clonotype was observed a handful of times. The rearrangement joins TRBV28 to TRBJ2-1, with TRBD1 matching over 7 bases. From germline, CDR1 is MDHEN and CDR2 SYDVKM. The junction had 11 bases not matched to a gene; V was cut back by 3 bases and J by 3 bases. This CDR3 has 17 amino acids. The CDR3 loop is CASSLARGGLIYNEQFF. The CDR3 bases are TGTGCCAGCAGTTTGGCTCGAGGGGGCTTAATCTACAATGAGCAGTTCTTC.

This clonotype was seen repeatedly, ten times or more. V usage is TRBV30 and J usage is TRBJ1-4; 11 nucleotides match TRBD1. Germline values: CDR1 GTSNPN, CDR2 SVGIG (reference sequence). CDR3 size: 14 residues. Trimming cost V 4 bases and J 5 bases; bases outside gene matches: 3. CDR3 bases: TGTGCCTGGAATCGGGACAGGGGGAATGAAAAACTGTTTTTT. Translated: CAWNRDRGNEKLFF.

This clonotype was picked up many times. The chain employs TRBV12-3 or TRBV12-4 and TRBJ2-1; tentative D call: TRBD2 (7 bases). Trimming cost V 2 bases and J 2 bases, with 13 bases left between them. The CDR3 totals 16 residues. The CDR3 DNA sequence: TGTGCCAGCAGTTTAACGGGGAGGGGGGCCTACAATGAGCAGTTCTTC. Residues: CASSLTGRGAYNEQFF.

The chain employs TRBV9 and TRBJ2-1, with no clear D. Trimming cost V 1 base and J 1 base, with 6 bases left between them. Germline assignment: CDR1 SGDLS and CDR2 YYNGEE. The CDR3 consists of 14 residues. The CDR3 DNA reads as TGTGCCAGCAGCGTAACATCATCCTACAATGAGCAGTTCTTC. As protein: CASSVTSSYNEQFF.

On this clonotype: This may be a read error, as it is one base from a much larger clone. This chain uses TRBV6-2 or TRBV6-3 with TRBJ2-2; D is ambiguous. Germline V lookup: CDR1 MNHEY, CDR2 SVGEGT. The CDR3 is made up of 18 amino acids. Trimming removed 5 bases from V and 1 base from J, with 20 bases in between. CDR3 DNA: TGTGCCAGCAGTCATCCACCGACTCGGTGGGGGAACACCGGGGAGCTGTTTTTT. Translation: CASSHPPTRWGNTGELFF.

This clonotype was counted only a few times. The chain carries TRBV4-3 and TRBJ1-2, with D hard to call. The ends were cut back, 2 bases at V and 3 bases at J, with 10 bases in the middle. This CDR3 is built from 14 residues. Germline values: CDR1 LGHNA, CDR2 YSLEER. The CDR3 reads CASSQLGFDYGYTF. The CDR3, as DNA: TGCGCCAGCAGCCAATTGGGGTTTGACTATGGCTACACCTTC.

This clonotype appeared many times. The rearrangement uses TRBV7-2 and TRBJ2-7; 9 bases match TRBD2. Trimming removed 1 base from V and 0 bases from J; junction bases left unmatched: 10. The CDR3 covers 18 residues. CDR1 is SGHTA, CDR2 FQGNSA, per germline. CDR3 in DNA: TGTGCCAGCAGCTTAGAAGGGGGCGGGGGGGTAAGCTCCTACGAGCAGTACTTC. It codes for CASSLEGGGGVSSYEQYF.

This clonotype was found a few times. The chain employs TRBV10-3 and TRBJ1-4; weak D call: TRBD1 (6 bases). The V gene's germline CDR1 is ENHRY and CDR2 SYGVKD. V dropped 6 bases and J dropped 8 bases, with 13 bases sitting between them. The CDR3 has 13 residues. CDR3 bases: TGTGCCATCAGGGGGGGCGTGGGGGAAAAACTGTTTTTT. Its translation: CAIRGGVGEKLFF.

On this clonotype itself: A much larger clone lies one base from this, so it may be a read error. The gene calls are TRBV28 and TRBJ2-7; maybe TRBD2 (5 bases). This CDR3 spans 13 amino acids. CDR1 is MDHEN, CDR2 SYDVKM, per germline. The CDR3, as DNA: TGTACCAGCACCCCTGGAGGCTCCTACGAGCAGTACTTC. Translated: CTSTPGGSYEQYF.

This clonotype has only a few counts. This CDR3 is CASSSAGQQETQYF. The CDR3 region has the DNA TGTGCCAGCAGTTCCGCCGGACAACAAGAGACCCAGTACTTC. The chain is built from TRBV28 and TRBJ2-5; D perhaps matches TRBD1 (5 bases). Looked up from germline, CDR1 is MDHEN and CDR2 is SYDVKM. The CDR3 is 14 residues long. The V end was cut by 4 bases, the J end by 2 bases, with 11 bases between.

This clonotype showed up just a few times. The rearrangement joins TRBV3-1 to TRBJ2-2, with D possibly being TRBD2 (5 bases). The CDR3 covers 15 residues. Germline V CDR1 and CDR2: LGHDT, YNNKEL (reference sequence). The V end was cut by 6 bases, the J end by 1 base, with 12 bases between. The CDR3 region has the DNA TGTGCCAGCAGTCAAACCGGGAAGAACACCGGGGAGCTGTTTTTT. It yields the protein CASSQTGKNTGELFF.

This clonotype was found many times. This sequence joins TRBV28 and TRBJ1-5; 10 bases align to TRBD1. Germline assignment: CDR1 MDHEN and CDR2 SYDVKM. The CDR3 covers 15 residues. V lost 6 bases, J lost 6 bases, and 8 bases stayed unmatched. CDR3 nucleotide sequence: TGTGCCAGCAGCACGGACAGGGGGTACGGTCAGCCCCAGCATTTT. This sequence encodes CASSTDRGYGQPQHF.

The V gene is TRBV28, the J gene TRBJ1-2; 8 bases line up with TRBD1. The germline V gene encodes CDR1 MDHEN and CDR2 SYDVKM. Unmatched junction bases numbered 5, after V lost 3 bases and J lost 8 bases. The length of the CDR3 is 13 residues. CDR3 region: CASSLDRDEGYTF. The CDR3, as DNA: TGTGCCAGCAGTTTGGACAGGGATGAAGGCTACACCTTC.

This clonotype was counted a few times. The genes are TRBV7-9 and TRBJ2-1; D is uncertain. Germline assignment: CDR1 SEHNR and CDR2 FQNEAQ (reference sequence). Trimming took off 5 bases at V and 10 bases at J, with 18 bases between the two ends. This CDR3 has 14 residues. The CDR3 nucleotides are TGTGCCAGCAGCAGGAACCCCGCGACGTGGGAGCAGTTCTTC. This translates into CASSRNPATWEQFF.

The genes are TRBV3-1 and TRBJ2-1; a possible D gene is TRBD2 (6 bases). Germline V gene data show CDR1 as LGHDT and CDR2 as YNNKEL (reference sequence). Trimming left V 4 bases short and J 5 bases short, with 27 bases between. There are 19 residues in the CDR3. The CDR3 nucleotides read TGTGCCAGCAGCCGGGACTCCCTAAGTAGTATTCCCCCCCACAATGAGCAGTTCTTC. It codes for CASSRDSLSSIPPHNEQFF.

The sample holds many counts of this clonotype. The chain recombines TRBV20-1 with TRBJ2-1, with TRBD2 matching over 11 bases. CDR3 length equals 14 residues. After removal of 6 bases from V and 7 bases from J, the junction contained 8 bases not matched to a gene. Germline V gene lookup returns CDR1 DFQATT and CDR2 SNEGSKA (reference sequence). CDR3 sequence (DNA): TGCAGTGCCGACGGACTAGCGGGCAGGAATGAGCAGTTCTTC. It encodes CSADGLAGRNEQFF.

This clonotype was seen more than once but under ten times. The rearrangement uses TRBV6-1 and TRBJ1-4; 8 bases are a match to TRBD1. V lost 3 bases and J lost 8; bases outside the gene matches: 8. The germline V gene has CDR1 MNHNS and CDR2 SASEGT. The CDR3 is made up of 15 amino acids. CDR3: CASSDGQGTREKLFF. In DNA, the CDR3 is TGTGCCAGCAGTGATGGACAGGGTACCCGGGAAAAACTGTTTTTT.

This clonotype has at least ten counts. This chain connects TRBV7-2 to TRBJ2-3, with a possible D match to TRBD2 (5 bases). V dropped 4 bases and J dropped 5 bases, with 13 bases sitting between them. This CDR3 is built from 14 residues. Germline V gives CDR1 SGHTA, CDR2 FQGNSA. CDR3 coding DNA: TGTGCCAGCAGCTCCGTAGCGCAAGAAGATACGCAGTATTTT. Translated, it gives CASSSVAQEDTQYF.

This clonotype was seen a single time. A clone one base away is much larger, so this may be a read error. The chain recombines TRBV5-6 with TRBJ1-1, with D maybe TRBD1 (5 bases). The CDR3 loop spans 14 amino acids. Per germline, CDR1 SGHDT and CDR2 YYEEEE. In DNA, the CDR3 is TGTGCCAGCGGCTTGGGTCGCAGGGACACTGAAGCTTTCTTT. Its translation: CASGLGRRDTEAFF.